This T cell receptor (beta chain) was identified in a study of siplizumab effects on memory and regulatory T cells. Per sample, roughly 9.5 x 10^4 TCR templates were assayed. Method: immunoSEQ multiplex PCR; TCRdb's copy keeps in-frame clones and lacks some. The repertoire holds about 72,000 clones, with about 89% as singletons. Overall study results and limits: Among mappable alloreactive CD4+ clones, the Treg-derived fraction averaged nearly 70% with siplizumab versus roughly 30% in controls.

As to this clone: Antigen unknown.

The germline V gene encodes CDR1 LNHNV and CDR2 YYDKDF (reference sequence). Trimming pared 3 bases from V and 8 bases from J, leaving 22 bases between. The CDR3 loop spans 17 amino acids. The chain carries TRBV15 and TRBJ1-4; D is perhaps TRBD1 (5 bases). The TCR originated in a human donor in good health. Sequencing used CD8+ T cells sorted from blood. The CDR3 is CATSRGLWDGPWEKLFF. DNA for the CDR3: TGTGCCACCAGCAGGGGGCTTTGGGACGGACCCTGGGAAAAACTGTTTTTT.